The 32 T cell receptor beta chains given below trace back to one sample, sequenced in a study of blood T cells in healthy people across ages (dated by TCRdb to the mid-2010s). Libraries came from 5' RACE. The listed sequencing device is Illumina HiSeq 2500. A second PCR of about 6 to 11 cycles was run with a J-beta primer mix and a sample-barcoded 5' primer. The public sequencing data were trimmed at Q25 with fastp and processed into clonotypes with MiXCR by TCRdb, which kept only in-frame beta chains. Duplicate CDR3 protein sequences are folded into a single record with the most common DNA and genes. The table for this sample lists about a million distinct CDR3 sequences; around 48% of them were counted only once. Around an eighth of the sample is taken by the ten largest. The sample consisted of blood. Receptors originate from a man aged 25-45 years in good health.

Worth noting for this clonotype: A much larger clone sits a single nucleotide away, making a read error possible. V and J are TRBV20-1 and TRBJ2-7, with TRBD2 matching over 10 bases. The germline V gene has CDR1 DFQATT and CDR2 SNEGSKA (reference sequence). CDR3 size: 15 residues. J lost 6 bases, V lost 1 base, and 9 bases had no gene match. CDR3 sequence: CSARAGLAGVGEQYF. DNA for the CDR3: TGCAGTGCTAGAGCGGGGCTAGCGGGGGTTGGCGAGCAGTACTTC.

This clonotype was observed a few times. The chain joins TRBV29-1 to TRBJ1-2; unclear D gene. This CDR3 is built from 12 residues. The germline V gene encodes CDR1 SQVTM and CDR2 ANQGSEA. Trimming took off 1 base at V and 8 bases at J, with 11 bases between the two ends. The CDR3 DNA is TGCAGCGTTGAAGTTGGAGGTGAGGGCTACACCTTC. Translated: CSVEVGGEGYTF.

This clonotype occurred a few times. The chain has TRBV6-6 and TRBJ2-3; D uncertain. Trimming left V 0 bases short and J 4 bases short, with 5 bases between. Germline V gene sequence: CDR1 MNHNY, CDR2 SVGAGI (reference sequence). The CDR3 is 13 residues long. The CDR3, as DNA: TGTGCCAGCAGTTACTCATCCCCAGATACGCAGTATTTT. Protein: CASSYSSPDTQYF.

This clonotype has more than one count but fewer than ten. V gene TRBV7-9 combines with J gene TRBJ1-1, with 8 positions matching TRBD1. Trimming removed 4 bases from V and 5 bases from J; junction bases left unmatched: 9. Germline CDR1 and CDR2: SEHNR and FQNEAQ (reference sequence). CDR3 length equals 15 residues. CDR3 residues: CASSSERTGRTEAFF. Here the CDR3 DNA reads TGTGCCAGCAGCTCGGAAAGGACAGGGAGGACTGAAGCTTTCTTT.

This clonotype was observed a single time. The chain couples TRBV28 to TRBJ2-7; D possibly corresponds to TRBD2 (6 bases). Trimming removed 5 bases from V and 5 bases from J, with 16 bases in between. Germline CDR1 is MDHEN and CDR2 is SYDVKM. This CDR3 is 14 amino acids long. In DNA form, the CDR3 reads TGTGCCAGCAGTCTCAGCGGGTTTGTACACGAGCAGTACTTC. It yields the protein CASSLSGFVHEQYF.

This clonotype was seen a handful of times. The V call is TRBV7-2, the J call TRBJ2-5; D is unresolved. The germline V and J ends were trimmed by 2 bases and 5 bases, with 9 bases remaining between them. This CDR3 comprises 13 residues. CDR1 and CDR2 (germline): SGHTA, FQGNSA. This CDR3 reads CASSLWERETQYF. In nucleotides, the CDR3 is TGTGCCAGCAGCTTATGGGAACGGGAGACCCAGTACTTC.

The chain carries TRBV2 and TRBJ2-3; D not certain. From germline, CDR1 is SNHLY and CDR2 FYNNEI. The CDR3 totals 13 residues. Trimming cost V 4 bases and J 2 bases, with 7 bases left between them. DNA of the CDR3: TGTGCCAGCAGTGGACTTTTCACAGATACGCAGTATTTT. Its protein product is CASSGLFTDTQYF.

The chain joins TRBV6-1 to TRBJ2-6, with TRBD1 matching over 8 bases. Per the germline V gene, CDR1 is MNHNS and CDR2 is SASEGT. This CDR3 region has 16 residues. With 10 bases clipped from V and 0 bases from J, the junction kept 8 bases outside the gene matches. The CDR3 sequence: CATGTGLVSGANVLTF. The CDR3 DNA reads TGTGCCACCGGGACAGGTTTAGTCTCTGGGGCCAACGTCCTGACTTTC.

This clonotype was found once. The chain uses TRBV12-3 or TRBV12-4 and TRBJ1-5; 7 nucleotides match TRBD1. V trimming: 2 bases; J trimming: 2 bases; junction bases outside the gene matches: 9. The CDR3 consists of 17 residues. The CDR3 sequence is CASSLSTRGGRNQPQHF. The DNA of the CDR3 is TGTGCCAGCAGTTTATCAACCAGAGGGGGCCGCAATCAGCCCCAGCATTTT.

V and J are TRBV7-2 and TRBJ1-2, with D uncertain. CDR1 and CDR2 (germline): SGHTA, FQGNSA. V lost 4 bases and J lost 4, with 10 bases in between. The CDR3 consists of 13 residues. CDR3 in amino acids: CASSSSEFYGYTF. The CDR3 nucleotides are TGTGCCAGCAGCTCCTCCGAGTTCTATGGCTACACCTTC.

This clonotype showed up many times. CDR3 region: CSVERLAGVGEQFF. CDR3 nucleotides: TGCAGCGTTGAAAGGCTAGCGGGGGTTGGTGAGCAGTTCTTC. This sequence joins TRBV29-1 and TRBJ2-1, with 10 bases lining up with TRBD2. Losses at the gene ends were 2 bases for V and 9 bases for J; bases not matched to a gene: 7. Per the germline V gene, CDR1 is SQVTM and CDR2 is ANQGSEA. This CDR3 has 14 amino acids.

Relative to its sample, this clonotype is medium-sized. V and J are TRBV4-1 and TRBJ1-1; D not resolved. Germline V gene data show CDR1 as MGHRA and CDR2 as YSYEKL. V lost 3 bases, J lost 4 bases, and 9 bases lay in between. The CDR3 loop spans 13 amino acids. In nucleotides, the CDR3 is TGCGCCAGCAGCCATTTGAGTGGCACTGAAGCTTTCTTT. The encoded protein is CASSHLSGTEAFF.

This clonotype turned up a few times. The chain has TRBV6-5 and TRBJ1-2; possibly TRBD1 for D (5 bases). CDR3 length: 12 amino acids. CDR1 is MNHEY and CDR2 is SVGAGI in the germline V gene. Trimming pared 5 bases from V and 6 bases from J, leaving 10 bases between. The CDR3 DNA reads TGTGCCAGCAGTACCATGGGGGATGGCTACACCTTC. Protein sequence: CASSTMGDGYTF.

The genes are TRBV2 and TRBJ2-3; 14 bases line up with TRBD2. The CDR3 length is 15 residues. The germline V gene has CDR1 SNHLY and CDR2 FYNNEI. Trimming at V came to 6 bases and at J to 5 bases, leaving 4 bases not matched to a gene. In DNA, the CDR3 is TGTGCCAGCAGAGGGACTAGCGGGGGAGGAGATACGCAGTATTTT. The encoded protein is CASRGTSGGGDTQYF.

This chain uses TRBV7-3 with TRBJ2-3, with D possibly matching TRBD2 (7 bases). The V end was cut by 3 bases, the J end by 2 bases, with 15 bases between. This CDR3 comprises 16 residues. The germline CDR1 and CDR2 sequences are SGHTA and FQGTGA. CDR3 in amino acids: CASSLGGRVITDTQYF. DNA for the CDR3: TGTGCCAGCAGCTTGGGGGGGCGCGTTATCACAGATACGCAGTATTTT.

The chain is built from TRBV7-9 and TRBJ1-2, with D maybe TRBD1 (5 bases). CDR1 and CDR2 (germline): SEHNR, FQNEAQ (reference sequence). V lost 1 base, J lost 3 bases, and 9 bases lay in between. The CDR3 has 14 residues. CDR3 loop: CASSLVGTYYGYTF. CDR3 in DNA: TGTGCCAGCAGCTTAGTGGGGACTTACTATGGCTACACCTTC.

This chain links TRBV11-2 with TRBJ2-3, with D perhaps TRBD1 (5 bases). Between the trimmed V and J ends, which lost 5 bases and 2 bases, there was a span of 14 bases. The CDR3 covers 15 residues. CDR1 is SGHAT and CDR2 is FQNNGV in the germline V gene. Here the CDR3 reads CASSTGFTYTDTQYF. The CDR3 region has the DNA TGTGCCAGCAGCACAGGTTTTACCTACACAGATACGCAGTATTTT.

This clonotype came up a few times. The CDR3 bases are TGTGCCAGCAGTCCCATCGACAGAAGTGGCTACACCTTC. It encodes CASSPIDRSGYTF. J is TRBJ1-2 and V is TRBV28; D might be TRBD1 (5 bases). Germline CDR1 MDHEN, CDR2 SYDVKM. The CDR3 sequence is 13 residues long. The germline V and J ends were trimmed by 5 bases and 7 bases, with 14 bases remaining between them.

This clonotype was detected a few times. The chain links TRBV20-1 to TRBJ1-4, with D possibly matching TRBD1 (6 bases). The V end lost 6 bases, the J end lost 0 bases, and 11 bases lay between the germline ends. Per the germline V gene, CDR1 is DFQATT and CDR2 is SNEGSKA (reference sequence). The CDR3 has 14 residues. The CDR3 reads CSAENRATNEKLFF. The CDR3 coding sequence is TGCAGTGCCGAAAACAGGGCAACTAATGAAAAACTGTTTTTT.

The rearrangement joins TRBV4-2 to TRBJ1-5; no clear D gene. There are 16 residues in the CDR3. The V and J ends lost 1 base and 1 base respectively, with 11 bases between them. Germline CDR1 reads LGHNA; CDR2 reads YNFKEQ. The CDR3 nucleotides read TGTGCCAGCAGCCAAGGGGGTTCCGGAAGCAATCAGCCCCAGCATTTT. It codes for CASSQGGSGSNQPQHF.

This clonotype was counted a few times. The chain joins TRBV27 to TRBJ2-7; the D is unclear. V dropped 4 bases and J dropped 3 bases, with 13 bases sitting between them. This CDR3 is 14 amino acids long. Germline lookup yields CDR1 MNHEY and CDR2 SMNVEV (reference sequence). The CDR3 spells CASSYRTMGYEQYF. The CDR3, as DNA: TGTGCCAGCAGTTACCGGACGATGGGCTACGAGCAGTACTTC.

The rearrangement joins TRBV20-1 to TRBJ2-2; a possible D gene is TRBD1 (6 bases). The CDR3 loop spans 15 amino acids. V was shortened by 1 base and J by 1 base, with 10 bases between the two germline ends. Germline loops: CDR1 DFQATT, CDR2 SNEGSKA (reference sequence). The CDR3 protein is CSARVATGNTGELFF. CDR3 DNA sequence: TGCAGTGCTAGAGTGGCGACAGGGAACACCGGGGAGCTGTTTTTT.

This clonotype has more than one count but fewer than ten. The DNA of the CDR3 is TGTGCCAGCAGCCTCCCAACAGGGGGGGGCTGGGAAAAACTGTTTTTT. This encodes CASSLPTGGGWEKLFF. The rearrangement uses TRBV7-9 and TRBJ1-4; 8 bases are shared with TRBD1. CDR3 length: 16 amino acids. Germline V gene sequence: CDR1 SEHNR, CDR2 FQNEAQ (reference sequence). V gave up 5 bases and J gave up 8 bases; unmatched junction bases: 13.

This clonotype was seen a single time. This chain connects TRBV30 to TRBJ2-1; D remains unclear. The V end lost 7 bases, the J end lost 7 bases, and 17 bases lay between the germline ends. From germline, CDR1 is GTSNPN and CDR2 SVGIG (reference sequence). The CDR3 is 13 residues long. The chain's CDR3 is CAFNRGEGNEQFF. CDR3 bases: TGTGCCTTTAACCGTGGTGAAGGAAATGAGCAGTTCTTC.

The chain employs TRBV29-1 and TRBJ2-3; D gene unclear. The germline V gene has CDR1 SQVTM and CDR2 ANQGSEA. The CDR3 consists of 16 residues. The germline V and J ends were trimmed by 1 base and 1 base, with 15 bases remaining between them. CDR3 in amino acids: CSVEVAQPSGTDTQYF. The CDR3 DNA reads TGCAGCGTTGAAGTTGCACAGCCCTCCGGCACAGATACGCAGTATTTT.

The chain is built from TRBV29-1 and TRBJ2-3, with D perhaps matching TRBD1 (5 bases). The V end lost 1 base, the J end lost 2 bases, and 13 bases lay between the germline ends. Looked up from germline, CDR1 is SQVTM and CDR2 is ANQGSEA. The CDR3 loop spans 15 amino acids. CDR3 bases: TGCAGCGTTGAAGGAGGTGACAGAGTCACAGATACGCAGTATTTT. Its protein is CSVEGGDRVTDTQYF.

The chain combines TRBV24-1 with TRBJ2-7; D ambiguous. The CDR3 has 11 residues. V was trimmed by 9 bases and J by 0 bases, leaving 5 bases between them. Germline V gives CDR1 KGHDR, CDR2 SFDVKD. CDR3 nucleotide sequence: TGTGCCACCGCCAGCTCCTACGAGCAGTACTTC. This sequence encodes CATASSYEQYF.

This clonotype was counted many times. The J gene is TRBJ2-3, the V gene TRBV6-2 or TRBV6-3; 8 nucleotides match TRBD1. The CDR3 runs 15 residues. CDR1 and CDR2 (germline): MNHEY, SVGEGT. J lost 8 bases, V lost 7 bases, and 14 bases had no gene match. CDR3 in DNA: TGTGCCAGCACACTAACAGGGGGAAACGTGGCTACGCAGTATTTT. This gives the protein CASTLTGGNVATQYF.

This clonotype occurred a few times. Here the CDR3 reads CASSDLYTGELFF. Written as DNA, the CDR3 is TGTGCCAGCAGCGACCTTTACACCGGGGAGCTGTTTTTT. V and J are TRBV9 and TRBJ2-2; unclear D gene. Between the trimmed V and J ends, which lost 3 bases and 3 bases, there was a span of 6 bases. The CDR3 is 13 residues long. In germline, CDR1 is SGDLS, CDR2 YYNGEE. The full variable domain, completed using reference TRBV9 and TRBJ2-2, is DSGVTQTPKHLITATGQRVTLRCSPRSGDLSVYWYQQSLDQGLQFLIQYYNGEERAKGNILERFSAQQFPDLHSELNLSSLELGDSALYFCASSDLYTGELFFGEGSRLTVL.

This chain connects TRBV20-1 to TRBJ2-3; weak D call: TRBD2 (6 bases). The V and J ends lost 5 bases and 6 bases respectively, with 12 bases between them. The germline V gene encodes CDR1 DFQATT and CDR2 SNEGSKA (reference sequence). The CDR3 sequence is 12 residues long. The CDR3 sequence: CSAGSGRDTQYF. The CDR3 region has the DNA TGCAGTGCTGGTAGCGGTCGGGATACGCAGTATTTT.

The rearrangement links TRBV28 to TRBJ2-7, with D possibly being TRBD2 (5 bases). Germline V gene sequence: CDR1 MDHEN, CDR2 SYDVKM. This CDR3 has 15 residues. V lost 4 bases to trimming and J lost 7 bases, with 20 bases between them. The CDR3 DNA is TGTGCCAGCAGTTACACGGCTAGCTCCTACAATGAGCAGTACTTC. Its translation is CASSYTASSYNEQYF.

The V and J genes are TRBV6-7 and TRBJ2-1; 9 bases fit TRBD2. TRBV6-7 is treated as an ORF (open reading frame) with a function not yet certain. This CDR3 has 18 amino acids. V lost 0 bases to trimming and J lost 6 bases; unmatched junction nucleotides: 12. The CDR3 DNA sequence: TGTGCCAGCAGTTACTCGGAGACTAGCGGTCACCCGACCAATGAGCAGTTCTTC. Its translation is CASSYSETSGHPTNEQFF.